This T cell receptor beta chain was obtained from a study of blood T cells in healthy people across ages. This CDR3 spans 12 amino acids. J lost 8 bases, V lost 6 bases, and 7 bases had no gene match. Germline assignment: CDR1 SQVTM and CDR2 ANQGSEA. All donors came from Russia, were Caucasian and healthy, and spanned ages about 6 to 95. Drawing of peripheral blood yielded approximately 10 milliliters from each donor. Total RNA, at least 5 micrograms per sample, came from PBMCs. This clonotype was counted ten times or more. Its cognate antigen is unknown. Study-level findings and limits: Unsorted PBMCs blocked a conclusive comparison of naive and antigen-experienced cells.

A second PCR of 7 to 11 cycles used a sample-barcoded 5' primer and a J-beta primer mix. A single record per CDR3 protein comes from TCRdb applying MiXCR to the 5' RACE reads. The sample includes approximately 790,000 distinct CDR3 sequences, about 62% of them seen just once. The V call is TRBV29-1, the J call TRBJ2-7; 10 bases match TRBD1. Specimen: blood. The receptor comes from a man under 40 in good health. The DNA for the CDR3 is TGCAGCGTCCAGGGGACAGGGGCCAAGCAGTACTTC. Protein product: CSVQGTGAKQYF.